These 8 T cell receptor beta chains were sequenced from one sample in a study of blood T cell repertoires in COVID-19. Assay: immunoSEQ multiplex PCR; the TCRdb copy retains only in-frame clones and omits some. Among approximately 270,000 clones, 85% to 90% were seen once, and the ten largest hold roughly 0.8%. The specimen was peripheral blood. Receptors were obtained from a man between 25 and 39 years old with acute or convalescent COVID-19.

The rearrangement links TRBV5-5 to TRBJ1-2, with D unclear. Germline lookup yields CDR1 SGHKS and CDR2 YYEKEE (reference sequence). The CDR3 totals 12 residues. The V end lost 4 bases, the J end lost 8 bases, and 12 bases lay between the germline ends. The CDR3 protein is CASSPGVWGYTF. For the CDR3, the DNA is TGTGCCAGCAGCCCGGGAGTTTGGGGCTACACCTTC.

The chain carries TRBV27 and TRBJ2-7; D not resolved. The CDR3 has 13 residues. The germline V gene has CDR1 MNHEY and CDR2 SMNVEV (reference sequence). V gave up 3 bases and J gave up 6 bases, with 12 bases separating them. CDR3 loop: CASSFTRSVEQYF. The DNA for the CDR3 is TGTGCCAGCAGTTTTACGAGGTCGGTCGAGCAGTACTTC.

V gene TRBV19 combines with J gene TRBJ1-3, with D possibly matching TRBD1 (5 bases). CDR1 is LNHDA, CDR2 SQIVND, per germline (reference sequence). With 4 bases removed from V and 2 bases from J, the gap between germline ends came to 6 bases. There are 13 residues in the CDR3. CDR3 amino acids: CASSTGTGNTIYF. CDR3 bases: TGTGCCAGTAGTACAGGGACTGGAAACACCATATATTTT. Combining the CDR3 with reference TRBV19 and TRBJ1-3 gives the whole variable domain DGGITQSPKYLFRKEGQNVTLSCEQNLNHDAMYWYRQDPGQGLRLIYYSQIVNDFQKGDIAEGYSVSREKKESFPLTVTSAQKNPTAFYLCASSTGTGNTIYFGEGSWLTVV.

The chain is built from TRBV5-4 and TRBJ2-1; D gene ambiguous. The CDR3 length is 13 residues. Germline CDR1 is SGHNT and CDR2 is YYREEE (reference sequence). Trimming removed 1 base from V and 4 bases from J, with 6 bases in between. The CDR3 nucleotides are TGTGCCAGCAGCTTGATGCGGTACAATGAGCAGTTCTTC. Translating gives CASSLMRYNEQFF.

The rearrangement links TRBV7-9 to TRBJ1-1; D is perhaps TRBD1 (5 bases). This CDR3 region has 16 residues. Deletions cut 6 bases from V and 0 bases from J, with 17 bases between. Per germline, CDR1 SEHNR and CDR2 FQNEAQ (reference sequence). The CDR3 is CASSPQGRVVNTEAFF. The CDR3 DNA reads TGTGCCAGCAGTCCACAAGGCAGGGTGGTGAACACTGAAGCTTTCTTT. The complete variable domain, with remaining parts taken from reference TRBV7-9 and TRBJ1-1, reads DTGVSQNPRHKITKRGQNVTFRCDPISEHNRLYWYRQTLGQGPEFLTYFQNEAQLEKSRLLSDRFSAERPKGSFSTLEIQRTEQGDSAMYLCASSPQGRVVNTEAFFGQGTRLTVV.

The V gene is TRBV6-5, the J gene TRBJ1-4; D possibly corresponds to TRBD1 (6 bases). CDR1 MNHEY and CDR2 SVGAGI come from the germline V gene. V was clipped by 10 bases and J by 0 bases, with 12 bases between them. The CDR3 contains 14 residues. The CDR3 sequence is CATSRTATNEKLFF. CDR3 nucleotide sequence: TGTGCCACCAGCAGGACAGCAACTAATGAAAAACTGTTTTTT.

This chain connects TRBV30 to TRBJ2-1, with D possibly matching TRBD1 (6 bases). In germline, CDR1 is GTSNPN, CDR2 SVGIG (reference sequence). The CDR3 loop spans 14 amino acids. Trimming left V 2 bases short and J 14 bases short, with 22 bases between. This CDR3 is CAWSWIPGAHQEFF. DNA for the CDR3: TGTGCCTGGAGTTGGATTCCAGGGGCACACCAGGAGTTCTTC.

The J gene is TRBJ2-5, the V gene TRBV28, with 9 bases identical to TRBD1. With V trimmed by 6 bases and J by 3 bases, 8 bases remained unmatched. The CDR3 sequence is 15 residues long. CDR1 and CDR2 (germline): MDHEN, SYDVKM. CDR3 loop: CASSRGGTGKETQYF. In nucleotides, the CDR3 is TGTGCCAGCAGCCGAGGGGGGACAGGGAAAGAGACCCAGTACTTC.